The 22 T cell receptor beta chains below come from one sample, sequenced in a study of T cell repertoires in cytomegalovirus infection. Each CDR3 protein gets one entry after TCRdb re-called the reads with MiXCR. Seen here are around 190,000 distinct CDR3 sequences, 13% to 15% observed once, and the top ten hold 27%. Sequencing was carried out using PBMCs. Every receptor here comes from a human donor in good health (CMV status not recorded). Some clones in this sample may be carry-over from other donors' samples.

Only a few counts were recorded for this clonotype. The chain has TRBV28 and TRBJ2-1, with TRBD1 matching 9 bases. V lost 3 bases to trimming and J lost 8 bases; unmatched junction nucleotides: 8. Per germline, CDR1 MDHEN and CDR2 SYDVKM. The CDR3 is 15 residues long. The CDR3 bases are TGTGCCAGCAGTTTGCCGGGGACAGGGCTCCATGAGCAGTTCTTC. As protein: CASSLPGTGLHEQFF.

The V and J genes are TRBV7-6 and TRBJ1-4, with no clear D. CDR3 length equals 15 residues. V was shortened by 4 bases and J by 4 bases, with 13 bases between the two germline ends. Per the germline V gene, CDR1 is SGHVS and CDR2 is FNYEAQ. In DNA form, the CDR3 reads TGTGCCAGCAGCTCCGGACCCTTCTTTAATGAAAAACTGTTTTTT. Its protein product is CASSSGPFFNEKLFF.

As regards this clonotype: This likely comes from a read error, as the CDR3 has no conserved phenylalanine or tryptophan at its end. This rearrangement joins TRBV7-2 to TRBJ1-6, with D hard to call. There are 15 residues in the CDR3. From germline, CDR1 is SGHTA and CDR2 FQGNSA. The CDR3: CGSSLDLNLNSPLHI. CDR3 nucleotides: TGTGGCAGCAGCTTAGATCTTAATTTAAATTCACCCCTCCACATT.

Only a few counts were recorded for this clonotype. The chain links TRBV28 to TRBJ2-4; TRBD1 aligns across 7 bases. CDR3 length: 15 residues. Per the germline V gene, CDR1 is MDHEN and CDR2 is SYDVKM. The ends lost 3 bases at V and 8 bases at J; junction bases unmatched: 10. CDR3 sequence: CASSFEGGQMDIQYF. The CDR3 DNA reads TGTGCCAGCAGTTTCGAAGGGGGCCAAATGGACATTCAGTACTTC. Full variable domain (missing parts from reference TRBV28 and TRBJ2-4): DVKVTQSSRYLVKRTGEKVFLECVQDMDHENMFWYRQDPGLGLRLIYFSYDVKMKEKGDIPEGYSVSREKKERFSLILESASTNQTSMYLCASSFEGGQMDIQYFGAGTRLSVL.

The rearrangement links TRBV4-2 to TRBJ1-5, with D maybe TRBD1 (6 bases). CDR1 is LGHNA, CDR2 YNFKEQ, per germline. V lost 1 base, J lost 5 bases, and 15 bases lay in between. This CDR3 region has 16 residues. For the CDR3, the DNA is TGTGCCAGCAGCCAAGGGCTGGGGACAACCGATCAGCCCCAGCATTTT. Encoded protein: CASSQGLGTTDQPQHF.

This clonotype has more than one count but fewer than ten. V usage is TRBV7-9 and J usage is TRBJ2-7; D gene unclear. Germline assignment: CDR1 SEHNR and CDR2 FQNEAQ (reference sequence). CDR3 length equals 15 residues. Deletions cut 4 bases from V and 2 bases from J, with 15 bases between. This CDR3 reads CASSSSLDRAYEQYF. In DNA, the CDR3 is TGTGCCAGCAGCTCCAGCCTGGACCGAGCCTACGAGCAGTACTTC.

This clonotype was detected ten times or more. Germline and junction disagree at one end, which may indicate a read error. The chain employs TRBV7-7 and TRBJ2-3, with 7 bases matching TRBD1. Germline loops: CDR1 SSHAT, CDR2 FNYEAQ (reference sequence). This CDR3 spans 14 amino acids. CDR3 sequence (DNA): TGTGCTAGCAGCCTAGGGACAGCGACAGATACGCAGTATTTT. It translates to CASSLGTATDTQYF. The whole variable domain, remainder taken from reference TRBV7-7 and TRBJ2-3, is GAGVSQSPRYKVTKRGQDVTLRCDPISSHATLYWYQQALGQGPEFLTYFNYEAQPDKSGLPSDRFSAERPEGSISTLTIQRTEQRDSAMYRCASSLGTATDTQYFGPGTRLTVL.

CDR3 nucleotide sequence: TGTGCCAGTTCAGGGGAGAGCAATCAGCCCCAGCATTTT. It is translated as CASSGESNQPQHF. The chain uses TRBV2 and TRBJ1-5, with a tentative D call TRBD1 (6 bases). This CDR3 is built from 13 residues. The germline gives CDR1 SNHLY, CDR2 FYNNEI. The V end was cut by 9 bases, the J end by 1 base, with 10 bases between.

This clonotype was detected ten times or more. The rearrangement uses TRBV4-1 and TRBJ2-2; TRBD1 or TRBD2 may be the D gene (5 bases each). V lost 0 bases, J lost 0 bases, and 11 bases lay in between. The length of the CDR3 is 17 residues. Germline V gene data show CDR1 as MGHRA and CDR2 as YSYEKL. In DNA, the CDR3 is TGCGCCAGCAGCCAAGATTACGGGGCGCCGAACACCGGGGAGCTGTTTTTT. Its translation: CASSQDYGAPNTGELFF.

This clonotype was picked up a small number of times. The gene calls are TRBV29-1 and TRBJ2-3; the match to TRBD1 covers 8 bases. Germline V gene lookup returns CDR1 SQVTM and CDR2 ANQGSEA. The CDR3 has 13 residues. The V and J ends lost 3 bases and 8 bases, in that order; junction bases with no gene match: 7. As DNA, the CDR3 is TGCAGCGTTGATTTGGACAGGGATGGTACGCAGTATTTT. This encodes CSVDLDRDGTQYF.

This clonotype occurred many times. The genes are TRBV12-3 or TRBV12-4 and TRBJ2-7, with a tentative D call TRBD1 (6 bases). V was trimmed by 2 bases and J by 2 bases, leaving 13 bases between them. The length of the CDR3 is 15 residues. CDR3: CASSLQLGQAYEQYF. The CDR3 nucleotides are TGTGCCAGCAGTTTACAGCTGGGACAAGCCTACGAGCAGTACTTC.

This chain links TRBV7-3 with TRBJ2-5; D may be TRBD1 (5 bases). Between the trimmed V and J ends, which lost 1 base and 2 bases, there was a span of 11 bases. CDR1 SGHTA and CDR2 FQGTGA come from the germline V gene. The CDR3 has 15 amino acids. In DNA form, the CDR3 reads TGTGCCAGCAGCTTAAATTCAGGGCCACAAGAGACCCAGTACTTC. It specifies CASSLNSGPQETQYF.

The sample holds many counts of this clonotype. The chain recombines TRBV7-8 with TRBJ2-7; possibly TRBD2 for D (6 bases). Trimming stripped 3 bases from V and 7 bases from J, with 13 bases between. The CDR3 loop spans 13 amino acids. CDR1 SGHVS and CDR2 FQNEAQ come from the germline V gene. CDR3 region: CASSLKGAGEQYF. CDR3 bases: TGTGCCAGCAGCTTGAAAGGGGCGGGGGAGCAGTACTTC.

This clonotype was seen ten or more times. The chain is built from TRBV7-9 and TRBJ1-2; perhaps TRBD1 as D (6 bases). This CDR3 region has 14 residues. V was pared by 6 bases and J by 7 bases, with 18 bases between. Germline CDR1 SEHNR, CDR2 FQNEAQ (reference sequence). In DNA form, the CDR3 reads TGTGCCAGCAGTCCCGACAGGTCCCCGCGTGGCTACACCTTC. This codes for CASSPDRSPRGYTF.

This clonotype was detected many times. The CDR3, as DNA: TGTGCCAGCAGCCTGGCTGGGGGTCTCTCTGGGGCCAACGTCCTGACTTTC. Its translation is CASSLAGGLSGANVLTF. V usage is TRBV7-2 and J usage is TRBJ2-6, with D perhaps assigned TRBD1 or TRBD2 (5 bases each). The CDR3 has 17 amino acids. The V end lost 5 bases, the J end lost 0 bases, and 14 bases lay between the germline ends. Per the germline V gene, CDR1 is SGHTA and CDR2 is FQGNSA.

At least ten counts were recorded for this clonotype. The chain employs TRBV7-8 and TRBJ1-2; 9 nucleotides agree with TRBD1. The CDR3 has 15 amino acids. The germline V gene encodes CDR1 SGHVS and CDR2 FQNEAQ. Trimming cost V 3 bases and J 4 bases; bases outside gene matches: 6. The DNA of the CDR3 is TGTGCCAGCAGCTTCCAACAGGGGGCTGGCTATGGCTACACCTTC. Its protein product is CASSFQQGAGYGYTF.

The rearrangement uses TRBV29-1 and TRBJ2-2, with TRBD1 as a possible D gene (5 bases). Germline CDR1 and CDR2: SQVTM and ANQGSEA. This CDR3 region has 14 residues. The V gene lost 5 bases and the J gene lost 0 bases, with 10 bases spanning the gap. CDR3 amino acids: CSVLTGPNTGELFF. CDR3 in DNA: TGCAGCGTTCTCACAGGCCCGAACACCGGGGAGCTGTTTTTT.

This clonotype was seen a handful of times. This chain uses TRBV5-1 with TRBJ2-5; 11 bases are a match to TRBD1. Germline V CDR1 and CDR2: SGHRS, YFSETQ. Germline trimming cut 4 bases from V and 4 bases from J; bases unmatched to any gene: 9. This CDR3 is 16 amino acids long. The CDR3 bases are TGCGCCAGCAGCAAAGGGACAGGGGGAATGGGAGAGACCCAGTACTTC. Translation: CASSKGTGGMGETQYF.

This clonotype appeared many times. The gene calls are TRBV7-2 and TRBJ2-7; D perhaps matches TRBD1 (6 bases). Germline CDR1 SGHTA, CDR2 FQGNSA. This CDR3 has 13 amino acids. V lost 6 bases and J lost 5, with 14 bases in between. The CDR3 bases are TGTGCCAGCAGTCTTACAGGGCCCGACGAGCAGTACTTC. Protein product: CASSLTGPDEQYF.

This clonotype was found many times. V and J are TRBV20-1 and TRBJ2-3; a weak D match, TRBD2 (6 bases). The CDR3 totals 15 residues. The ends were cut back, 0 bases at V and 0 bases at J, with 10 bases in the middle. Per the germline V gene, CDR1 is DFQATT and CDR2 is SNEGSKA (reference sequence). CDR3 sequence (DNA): TGCAGTGCTAGAGAGTGGGGGACTAGCACAGATACGCAGTATTTT. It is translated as CSAREWGTSTDTQYF.

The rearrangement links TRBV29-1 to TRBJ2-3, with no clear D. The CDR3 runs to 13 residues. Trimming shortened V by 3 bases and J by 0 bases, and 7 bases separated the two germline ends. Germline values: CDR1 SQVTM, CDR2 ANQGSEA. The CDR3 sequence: CSVDYSSTDTQYF. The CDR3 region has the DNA TGCAGCGTTGACTACTCTAGCACAGATACGCAGTATTTT.

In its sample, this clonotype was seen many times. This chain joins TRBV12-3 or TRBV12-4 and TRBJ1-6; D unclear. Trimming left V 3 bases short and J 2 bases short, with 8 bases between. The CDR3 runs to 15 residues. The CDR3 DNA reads TGTGCCAGCAGTTTCGGATTAACCTATAATTCACCCCTCCACTTT. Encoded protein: CASSFGLTYNSPLHF.